This T cell receptor (beta chain) originates from a study of PD-L1 blockade in urothelial cancer. For the study at large: Patients commenced intravenous atezolizumab, 1,200 mg every 3 weeks, at some point between 2012 and 2014. Across blood samples, T cells had a median count of about 150,000. Of 30 or so patients, twenty-five were males with bladder-origin urothelial cancer.

Generated by immunoSEQ multiplex PCR, the TCRdb table keeps only in-frame clones and is missing some. The data show tens of thousands of clones, approximately 91% seen once. This CDR3 has 15 residues. In germline, CDR1 is MDHEN, CDR2 SYDVKM. J gave up 4 bases and V 7 bases, and 9 bases lay outside the gene matches. Time point here: peripheral blood 6 weeks after treatment start. The receptor was derived from a man aged 55 to 69 with urothelial cancer. Sequenced here: PBMCs, sampled around atezolizumab (anti-PD-L1) treatment. This chain connects TRBV28 to TRBJ2-3; 9 bases are a match to TRBD2. In DNA form, the CDR3 reads TGTGCCAGCAATACGATAGCGGGAGTAGCAGATACGCAGTATTTT. It translates to CASNTIAGVADTQYF. Drawing the rest from reference TRBV28 and TRBJ2-3, the complete variable domain is DVKVTQSSRYLVKRTGEKVFLECVQDMDHENMFWYRQDPGLGLRLIYFSYDVKMKEKGDIPEGYSVSREKKERFSLILESASTNQTSMYLCASNTIAGVADTQYFGPGTRLTVL.